Each of the 23 T cell receptor beta chains below was sequenced from the same sample in a study of T cell responses to AZD1222 COVID-19 vaccine. Measured with immunoSEQ multiplex PCR; TCRdb has only the in-frame clones, and not every one. The top ten clones hold approximately 2% of a sample with 140,000 to 150,000 clones, about 92% of them seen once. Here the sequenced sample was peripheral blood, taken on day 0 of AZD1222 vaccination. The receptors were sampled from an adult in good health.

The chain links TRBV5-1 to TRBJ2-1; D is uncertain. The germline CDR1 and CDR2 sequences are SGHRS and YFSETQ. The CDR3 spans 16 residues. Trimming shortened V by 3 bases and J by 9 bases, and 22 bases separated the two germline ends. This CDR3 reads CASSYSGQEPNGEQFF. The CDR3 DNA reads as TGCGCCAGCAGCTACTCCGGGCAGGAGCCTAATGGTGAGCAGTTCTTC.

V gene TRBV7-8 combines with J gene TRBJ2-7, with 8 nucleotides matching TRBD1. Per the germline V gene, CDR1 is SGHVS and CDR2 is FQNEAQ. The CDR3 covers 15 residues. V was clipped by 5 bases and J by 2 bases; unmatched bases: 8. Here the CDR3 reads CASSPYRDRTYEQYF. The CDR3 nucleotides read TGTGCCAGCAGCCCATACCGGGACAGGACCTACGAGCAGTACTTC.

This clone came up once. The chain links TRBV6-5 to TRBJ1-2; D unclear. Germline V CDR1 and CDR2: MNHEY, SVGAGI. Deletions cut 0 bases from V and 10 bases from J, with 12 bases between. CDR3 size: 13 residues. The CDR3 reads CASSYSRVFYYTF. In nucleotides, the CDR3 is TGTGCCAGCAGTTACTCGAGAGTCTTCTACTACACCTTC.

V and J are TRBV5-6 and TRBJ2-7, with no clear D. The germline V gene encodes CDR1 SGHDT and CDR2 YYEEEE. Between the trimmed V and J ends, which lost 7 bases and 3 bases, there was a span of 17 bases. CDR3 length equals 14 residues. The CDR3 nucleotides read TGTGCCAGCGGTGTCTTCCTCCGAGACTACGAGCAGTACTTC. As protein: CASGVFLRDYEQYF.

This clone was detected once. V usage is TRBV30 and J usage is TRBJ1-5; D remains unclear. Germline values: CDR1 GTSNPN, CDR2 SVGIG (reference sequence). There are 13 residues in the CDR3. Trimming shortened V by 1 base and J by 4 bases, and 8 bases separated the two germline ends. The CDR3 here is CAWSGGANQPQHF. CDR3 nucleotide sequence: TGTGCCTGGAGTGGGGGTGCGAATCAGCCCCAGCATTTT.

The chain joins TRBV6-5 to TRBJ1-2, with D hard to call. Trimming shortened V by 5 bases and J by 7 bases, and 14 bases separated the two germline ends. The CDR3 has 13 residues. Per germline, CDR1 MNHEY and CDR2 SVGAGI. CDR3 sequence: CASSSYGFLGYTF. CDR3 in DNA: TGTGCCAGCAGTAGTTACGGCTTTCTTGGCTACACCTTC.

This clone was observed a handful of times. The rearrangement joins TRBV7-8 to TRBJ2-1; 7 bases match TRBD1. Germline V gives CDR1 SGHVS, CDR2 FQNEAQ. Trimming took 5 bases from V and 7 from J; bases not matched to a gene: 11. This CDR3 spans 15 amino acids. The CDR3 sequence: CASSPSPDRFNEQFF. The CDR3 DNA reads as TGTGCCAGCAGCCCATCCCCGGACAGGTTTAATGAGCAGTTCTTC.

The J gene is TRBJ1-2, the V gene TRBV6-5; D uncertain. CDR1 and CDR2 from the germline V gene are MNHEY and SVGAGI. With 6 bases removed from V and 4 bases from J, the gap between germline ends came to 12 bases. CDR3 length equals 13 residues. The CDR3 loop reads CASRNSMSYGYTF. In nucleotides, the CDR3 is TGTGCCAGCAGAAACAGTATGTCCTATGGCTACACCTTC.

The V and J genes are TRBV2 and TRBJ2-7; 7 bases match TRBD2. Germline CDR1 SNHLY, CDR2 FYNNEI. The V and J ends lost 6 bases and 1 base, in that order; junction bases with no gene match: 3. The CDR3 extends over 13 amino acids. CDR3 DNA sequence: TGTGCCAGCAGGGTGGGGGGGTCCTACGAGCAGTACTTC. This gives the protein CASRVGGSYEQYF.

J is TRBJ2-3 and V is TRBV4-1; TRBD2 aligns across 10 bases. This CDR3 is built from 18 residues. V lost 4 bases, J lost 3 bases, and 13 bases stayed unmatched. In germline, CDR1 is MGHRA, CDR2 YSYEKL. In DNA form, the CDR3 reads TGCGCCAGCAGCCGAAAAATGGAGCGGGGGGGAAGTACAGATACGCAGTATTTT. It is translated as CASSRKMERGGSTDTQYF.

The chain couples TRBV11-2 to TRBJ1-3; D gene uncertain. V was pared by 3 bases and J by 2 bases, with 8 bases between. Germline V gives CDR1 SGHAT, CDR2 FQNNGV. This CDR3 has 14 residues. The CDR3, as DNA: TGTGCCAGCAGCTTGGTGGCACCTGGAAACACCATATATTTT. Translation: CASSLVAPGNTIYF.

The rearrangement uses TRBV11-3 and TRBJ2-1, with D maybe TRBD2 (6 bases). Germline CDR1 and CDR2: SGHNT and YENEEA. V gave up 4 bases and J gave up 11 bases, with 12 bases separating them. The CDR3 has 12 residues. The chain's CDR3 is CASSWPGGKQFF. For the CDR3, the DNA is TGTGCCAGCAGCTGGCCCGGGGGAAAGCAGTTCTTC. The full variable domain, in which reference TRBV11-3 and TRBJ2-1 provide the parts outside the CDR3, is EAGVVQSPRYKIIEKKQPVAFWCNPISGHNTLYWYLQNLGQGPELLIRYENEEAVDDSQLPKDRFSAERLKGVDSTLKIQPAELGDSAVYLCASSWPGGKQFFGPGTRLTVL.

The chain is built from TRBV9 and TRBJ1-4, with D perhaps matching TRBD1 (5 bases). With 4 bases removed from V and 8 bases from J, the gap between germline ends came to 30 bases. This CDR3 comprises 19 residues. Germline CDR1 and CDR2: SGDLS and YYNGEE. CDR3 protein: CASSPIGVFEHLEGEKLFF. CDR3 sequence (DNA): TGTGCCAGCAGCCCCATAGGGGTCTTCGAGCATTTAGAGGGGGAAAAACTGTTTTTT. Full variable domain (remainder filled in from reference TRBV9 and TRBJ1-4): DSGVTQTPKHLITATGQRVTLRCSPRSGDLSVYWYQQSLDQGLQFLIQYYNGEERAKGNILERFSAQQFPDLHSELNLSSLELGDSALYFCASSPIGVFEHLEGEKLFFGSGTQLSVL.

The chain uses TRBV6-4 and TRBJ2-2; D perhaps matches TRBD2 (5 bases). Trimming cost V 3 bases and J 7 bases, with 12 bases left between them. Looked up from germline, CDR1 is MRHNA and CDR2 is SNTAGT. This CDR3 region has 14 residues. The CDR3 spells CASSEDTGFGELFF. The CDR3 DNA follows: TGTGCCAGCAGTGAAGATACGGGGTTCGGGGAGCTGTTTTTT.

The chain uses TRBV4-1 and TRBJ2-1; a weak D match, TRBD2 (5 bases). There are 16 residues in the CDR3. V was clipped by 1 base and J by 4 bases, with 14 bases between them. From germline, CDR1 is MGHRA and CDR2 YSYEKL. The CDR3: CASSQGGSVGYNEQFF. For the CDR3, the DNA is TGCGCCAGCAGCCAAGGTGGTAGCGTAGGGTACAATGAGCAGTTCTTC.

The V call is TRBV20-1, the J call TRBJ1-1; D not certain. Trimming shortened V by 0 bases and J by 7 bases, and 6 bases separated the two germline ends. Germline V gives CDR1 DFQATT, CDR2 SNEGSKA (reference sequence). This CDR3 has 11 residues. CDR3 sequence reads: CSARDLNEAFF. The CDR3 nucleotides are TGCAGTGCTAGAGATTTGAATGAAGCTTTCTTT.

This chain connects TRBV19 to TRBJ2-2; D is unclear. CDR1 and CDR2 (germline): LNHDA, SQIVND (reference sequence). This CDR3 comprises 15 residues. The V end was cut by 3 bases, the J end by 5 bases, with 13 bases between. The chain's CDR3 is CASSMYSGMTGELFF. The CDR3 DNA is TGTGCCAGTAGTATGTATTCGGGTATGACCGGGGAGCTGTTTTTT.

The V and J genes are TRBV7-8 and TRBJ1-3; D call uncertain. The CDR3 has 16 residues. V lost 4 bases and J lost 0, with 13 bases in between. Germline V gene lookup returns CDR1 SGHVS and CDR2 FQNEAQ. The CDR3, as DNA: TGTGCCAGCAGCTCCGGGAGGGTATTCTCTGGAAACACCATATATTTT. Translation: CASSSGRVFSGNTIYF.

The chain couples TRBV7-2 to TRBJ2-7; 7 nucleotides align to TRBD2. Trimming cost V 1 base and J 2 bases; bases outside gene matches: 5. CDR1 is SGHTA, CDR2 FQGNSA, per germline. CDR3 size: 15 residues. The CDR3 DNA is TGTGCCAGCAGCTTAGACCGGGACTACACCTACGAGCAGTACTTC. Translating it yields CASSLDRDYTYEQYF.

The J gene is TRBJ1-2, the V gene TRBV15; 8 bases map to TRBD1. V lost 6 bases and J lost 7; bases outside the gene matches: 19. CDR1 and CDR2 (germline): LNHNV, YYDKDF (reference sequence). CDR3 size: 17 residues. This chain's CDR3 is CATRDPRQGLPGRGYTF. The CDR3 bases are TGTGCCACCAGGGATCCTAGACAGGGGCTTCCCGGTCGTGGCTACACCTTC.

The chain links TRBV3-1 (or the pseudogene TRBV3-2) to TRBJ1-1; perhaps TRBD1 as D (5 bases). V was trimmed by 4 bases and J by 3 bases, leaving 18 bases between them. The length of the CDR3 is 16 residues. Germline CDR1 LGHDT, CDR2 YNNKEL (reference sequence). The CDR3 loop is CASSPPGRRQHTEAFF. The CDR3 bases are TGTGCCAGCAGCCCCCCGGGGCGGAGGCAGCACACTGAAGCTTTCTTT.

J is TRBJ2-6 and V is TRBV9; 7 bases are shared with TRBD1. Germline V gene data show CDR1 as SGDLS and CDR2 as YYNGEE. The length of the CDR3 is 17 residues. Germline trimming cut 2 bases from V and 0 bases from J; bases unmatched to any gene: 5. The CDR3 sequence is CASSVIGTASGANVLTF. CDR3 nucleotides: TGTGCCAGCAGCGTTATAGGGACAGCCTCTGGGGCCAACGTCCTGACTTTC.

This clone was detected once. This chain joins TRBV19 and TRBJ1-1; TRBD1 matches 9 bases. The CDR3 has 13 amino acids. Looked up from germline, CDR1 is LNHDA and CDR2 is SQIVND (reference sequence). The V gene end was trimmed by 8 bases and the J gene end by 6 bases; junction bases not matched to a gene: 7. DNA of the CDR3: TGTGCCAGTTCCCGGGACAGGGTTTCTGAAGCTTTCTTT. This gives the protein CASSRDRVSEAFF.